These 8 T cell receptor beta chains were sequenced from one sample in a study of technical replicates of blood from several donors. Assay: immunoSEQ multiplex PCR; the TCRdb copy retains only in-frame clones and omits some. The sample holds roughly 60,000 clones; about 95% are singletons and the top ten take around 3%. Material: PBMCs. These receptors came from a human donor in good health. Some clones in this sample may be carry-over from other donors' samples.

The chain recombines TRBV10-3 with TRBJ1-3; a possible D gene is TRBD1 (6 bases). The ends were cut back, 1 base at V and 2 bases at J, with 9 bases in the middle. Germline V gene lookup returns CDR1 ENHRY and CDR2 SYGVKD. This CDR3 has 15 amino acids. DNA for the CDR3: TGTGCCATCAGTGAGTTCGCAGGGGCTGGAAACACCATATATTTT. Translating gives CAISEFAGAGNTIYF.

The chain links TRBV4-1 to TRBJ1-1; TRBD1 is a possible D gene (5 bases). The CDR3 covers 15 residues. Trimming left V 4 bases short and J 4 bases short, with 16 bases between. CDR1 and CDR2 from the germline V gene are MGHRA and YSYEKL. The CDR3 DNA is TGCGCCAGCAGCCCGACAGAAGGATTGGGCACTGAAGCTTTCTTT. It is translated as CASSPTEGLGTEAFF.

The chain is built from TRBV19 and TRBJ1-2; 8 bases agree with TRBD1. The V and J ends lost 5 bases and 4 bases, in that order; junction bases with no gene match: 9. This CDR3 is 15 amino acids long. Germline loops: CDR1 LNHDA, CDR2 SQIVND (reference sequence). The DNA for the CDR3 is TGTGCCAGTAGTCTCCCCCGGACAGGGACCTATGGCTACACCTTC. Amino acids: CASSLPRTGTYGYTF.

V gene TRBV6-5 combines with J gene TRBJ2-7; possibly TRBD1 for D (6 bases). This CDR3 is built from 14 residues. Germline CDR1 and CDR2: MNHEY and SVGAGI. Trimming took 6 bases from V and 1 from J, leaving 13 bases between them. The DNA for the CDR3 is TGTGCCAGCAGCCTAAACAGGGCTTCCTACGAGCAGTACTTC. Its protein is CASSLNRASYEQYF.

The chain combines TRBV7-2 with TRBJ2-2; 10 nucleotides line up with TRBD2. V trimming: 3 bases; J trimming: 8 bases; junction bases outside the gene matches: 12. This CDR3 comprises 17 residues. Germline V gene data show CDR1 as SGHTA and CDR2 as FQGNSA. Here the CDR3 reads CASSFQAGGPFVGELFF. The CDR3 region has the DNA TGTGCCAGCAGCTTCCAAGCGGGAGGGCCCTTTGTTGGGGAGCTGTTTTTT.

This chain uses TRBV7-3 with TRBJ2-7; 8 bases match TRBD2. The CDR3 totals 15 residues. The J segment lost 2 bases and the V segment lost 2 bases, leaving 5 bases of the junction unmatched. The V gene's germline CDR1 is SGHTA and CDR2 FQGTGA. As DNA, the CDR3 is TGTGCCAGCAGCTTACAAGCGGGGGCTACCTACGAGCAGTACTTC. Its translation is CASSLQAGATYEQYF.

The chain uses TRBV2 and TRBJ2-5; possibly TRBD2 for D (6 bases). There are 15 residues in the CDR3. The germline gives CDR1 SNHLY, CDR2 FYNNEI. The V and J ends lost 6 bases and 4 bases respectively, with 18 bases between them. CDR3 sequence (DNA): TGTGCCAGCAGCAACCAGCGGGCTGTATCAGAGACCCAGTACTTC. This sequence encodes CASSNQRAVSETQYF.

In DNA, the CDR3 is TGTGCCAGCAGCTTTCAATCGACAGGCTATGGCTACACCTTC. Amino acids: CASSFQSTGYGYTF. The chain recombines TRBV7-2 with TRBJ1-2; tentative D call: TRBD1 (6 bases). Deletions cut 3 bases from V and 4 bases from J, with 12 bases between. CDR1 and CDR2 (germline): SGHTA, FQGNSA. This CDR3 spans 14 amino acids.